This T cell receptor beta chain was sequenced for a study of T cell repertoires in cytomegalovirus infection. TCRdb fed the reads into MiXCR, producing one record per CDR3 protein. The top ten hold approximately 53% of the sample, which has tens of thousands of distinct CDR3 sequences, nearly 20% seen once. This clonotype was found a few times. Antigen: not known. Study-wide findings and caveats: HLA-C-restricted TCR beta clonotypes specific for CMV led the ex vivo response. Cumulative public TCR beta family frequency identified CMV carriers with the relevant HLA.

The germline V gene has CDR1 SGDLS and CDR2 YYNGEE. V was cut by 0 bases and J by 5 bases, with 6 bases left in between. The CDR3 has 12 amino acids. Here the sequenced sample was CD8+ T cells from cultured PBMCs, taken from culture after CMV antigen stimulation. V is TRBV9 and J is TRBJ2-7; a weak D match, TRBD1 (5 bases). The sequence derives from a human donor in good health (CMV status not recorded). Some clones in this sample may be carry-over from other donors' samples. Here the CDR3 DNA reads TGTGCCAGCAGCGTAGGACAGAACGAGCAGTACTTC. Its translation: CASSVGQNEQYF.